The 25 T cell receptor beta chains presented below share a single source sample, sequenced in a study of blood T cell repertoires in COVID-19. Produced via immunoSEQ multiplex PCR; TCRdb's table is partial and in-frame only. The sample has over 150,000 clones; 77% are singletons. What was sequenced was peripheral blood. Receptors originate from a man in his 70s with acute or convalescent COVID-19.

The chain links TRBV12-2 to TRBJ2-2; TRBD2, the D gene given by the table, was not confirmed from the DNA. TRBV12-2 is listed as a pseudogene. The CDR3 consists of 16 residues. This CDR3 reads CASRLGTMRTTGELFF. The CDR3 DNA is TGTGCAAGTCGCTTAGGGACTATGCGTACCACCGGGGAGCTGTTTTTT.

The chain employs TRBV30 and TRBJ1-5; D call uncertain. V was shortened by 0 bases and J by 2 bases, with 11 bases between the two germline ends. The CDR3 sequence is 15 residues long. The V gene's germline CDR1 is GTSNPN and CDR2 SVGIG (reference sequence). CDR3 in DNA: TGTGCCTGGAGTGTCGCGGGAGGTGGCAATCAGCCCCAGCATTTT. Translating it yields CAWSVAGGGNQPQHF.

This chain joins TRBV5-1 and TRBJ1-4, with 9 bases lining up with TRBD1. CDR3 length equals 14 residues. Germline V CDR1 and CDR2: SGHRS, YFSETQ. J gave up 8 bases and V 2 bases, and 4 bases lay outside the gene matches. The CDR3: CASSLGTGREKLFF. CDR3 coding DNA: TGCGCCAGCAGCTTAGGGACAGGGCGGGAAAAACTGTTTTTT.

J is TRBJ2-1 and V is TRBV7-6; 11 bases map to TRBD2. The trim removed 10 bases at V and 6 bases at J, leaving 20 bases unmatched. The V gene's germline CDR1 is SGHVS and CDR2 FNYEAQ. The CDR3 consists of 18 residues. The CDR3 is CATDRGTPLAGGGNEQFF. In DNA, the CDR3 is TGTGCCACGGACAGGGGAACCCCTCTAGCGGGAGGAGGCAATGAGCAGTTCTTC.

The rearrangement links TRBV2 to TRBJ2-3; D not resolved. Germline-derived CDR1 and CDR2 are SNHLY and FYNNEI. This CDR3 region has 14 residues. Trimming removed 2 bases at V and 3 bases at J, with 9 bases between. Written as DNA, the CDR3 is TGTGCCAGCAGTGAATTCTCCGGGACAGATACGCAGTATTTT. Translating gives CASSEFSGTDTQYF.

The chain combines TRBV3-1 (or the pseudogene TRBV3-2) with TRBJ2-3; 9 bases are a match to TRBD2. J lost 1 base, V lost 5 bases, and 4 bases had no gene match. The germline CDR1 and CDR2 sequences are LGHDT and YNNKEL (reference sequence). The CDR3 runs 15 residues. CDR3 sequence (DNA): TGTGCCAGCAGCAAGACTAGCGGTGGCACAGATACGCAGTATTTT. Translating gives CASSKTSGGTDTQYF.

This clone occurred once. The V call is TRBV2, the J call TRBJ2-1, with D perhaps TRBD2 (6 bases). CDR1 and CDR2 (germline): SNHLY, FYNNEI. V lost 7 bases and J lost 5, with 18 bases in between. The CDR3 loop spans 15 amino acids. DNA of the CDR3: TGTGCCAGCACCAGAGGGCCTAGCGCGAACAATGAGCAGTTCTTC. It specifies CASTRGPSANNEQFF. The whole variable domain, remainder taken from reference TRBV2 and TRBJ2-1, is EPEVTQTPSHQVTQMGQEVILRCVPISNHLYFYWYRQILGQKVEFLVSFYNNEISEKSEIFDDQFSVERPDGSNFTLKIRSTKLEDSAMYFCASTRGPSANNEQFFGPGTRLTVL.

V gene TRBV19 combines with J gene TRBJ1-1; D is unresolved. The CDR3 runs 15 residues. V was pared by 4 bases and J by 2 bases, with 14 bases between. Germline CDR1 reads LNHDA; CDR2 reads SQIVND (reference sequence). The DNA for the CDR3 is TGTGCCAGTAGTACGTATCAACACCGTAACACTGAAGCTTTCTTT. Its translation: CASSTYQHRNTEAFF. Supplemented by reference TRBV19 and TRBJ1-1, the full variable domain reads DGGITQSPKYLFRKEGQNVTLSCEQNLNHDAMYWYRQDPGQGLRLIYYSQIVNDFQKGDIAEGYSVSREKKESFPLTVTSAQKNPTAFYLCASSTYQHRNTEAFFGQGTRLTVV.

The V gene is TRBV10-2, the J gene TRBJ1-1; D remains unclear. The CDR3 runs 14 residues. Trimming pared 7 bases from V and 4 bases from J, leaving 16 bases between. Germline V CDR1 and CDR2: WSHSY, SAAADI. CDR3 region: CASIFGLGGTEAFF. DNA for the CDR3: TGCGCCAGCATCTTTGGTTTAGGAGGCACTGAAGCTTTCTTT.

V usage is TRBV7-6 and J usage is TRBJ2-5; D perhaps matches TRBD2 (6 bases). Germline V gives CDR1 SGHVS, CDR2 FNYEAQ. V was cut by 0 bases and J by 4 bases, with 15 bases left in between. This CDR3 contains 16 residues. The CDR3 DNA is TGTGCCAGCAGCTTAGCAGGGGCCGGGGGTTTAGAGACCCAGTACTTC. This sequence encodes CASSLAGAGGLETQYF.

The chain has TRBV28 and TRBJ2-5, with TRBD2 matching over 8 bases. This CDR3 comprises 14 residues. CDR1 is MDHEN and CDR2 is SYDVKM in the germline V gene. The V gene end was trimmed by 5 bases and the J gene end by 5 bases; junction bases not matched to a gene: 7. CDR3 residues: CASSLAGGRETQYF. CDR3 coding DNA: TGTGCCAGCAGTCTCGCGGGAGGAAGGGAGACCCAGTACTTC.

The chain combines TRBV2 with TRBJ1-1, with D unresolved. Germline V lookup: CDR1 SNHLY, CDR2 FYNNEI. This CDR3 spans 12 amino acids. The germline V and J ends were trimmed by 10 bases and 4 bases, with 13 bases remaining between them. The CDR3 sequence: CATRDVITEAFF. In nucleotides, the CDR3 is TGTGCCACCCGCGATGTTATCACTGAAGCTTTCTTT.

This clone was found many times. This chain joins TRBV6-5 and TRBJ1-4; tentative D call: TRBD1 (5 bases). V shed 2 bases and J shed 4 bases, with 11 bases lying between them. The germline CDR1 and CDR2 sequences are MNHEY and SVGAGI. This CDR3 spans 15 amino acids. CDR3 sequence reads: CASSYGGTDNEKLFF. In DNA form, the CDR3 reads TGTGCCAGCAGTTACGGCGGGACGGATAATGAAAAACTGTTTTTT.

The chain joins TRBV25-1 to TRBJ1-1; D unclear. V lost 0 bases to trimming and J lost 1 base, with 6 bases between them. Looked up from germline, CDR1 is MGHDK and CDR2 is SYGVNS. The CDR3 is made up of 14 amino acids. Here the CDR3 reads CASSEYGGNTEAFF. As DNA, the CDR3 is TGTGCCAGCAGTGAATACGGAGGGAACACTGAAGCTTTCTTT.

The V call is TRBV9, the J call TRBJ2-1; 10 bases align to TRBD2. The germline gives CDR1 SGDLS, CDR2 YYNGEE. Trimming cost V 0 bases and J 1 base; bases outside gene matches: 4. This CDR3 is 17 amino acids long. CDR3 protein: CASSVGSGGLSYNEQFF. In DNA, the CDR3 is TGTGCCAGCAGCGTAGGTAGCGGGGGGCTTTCCTACAATGAGCAGTTCTTC.

Only one count was recorded for this clone. V is TRBV6-5 and J is TRBJ1-6; 8 bases are a match to TRBD1. V was clipped by 6 bases and J by 10 bases; unmatched bases: 11. This CDR3 spans 15 amino acids. Per germline, CDR1 MNHEY and CDR2 SVGAGI. CDR3 nucleotide sequence: TGTGCCAGCAGAGCTCCGGGACAGGTTGGGTCACCCCTCCACTTT. Its translation is CASRAPGQVGSPLHF.

This clone was observed a handful of times. Other DNA sequences within the sample encode an identical CDR3. J is TRBJ2-7 and V is TRBV7-9; 9 bases are a match to TRBD1. Looked up from germline, CDR1 is SEHNR and CDR2 is FQNEAQ (reference sequence). The V and J ends lost 3 bases and 2 bases, in that order; junction bases with no gene match: 2. The CDR3 consists of 14 residues. CDR3: CASSFGTGTYEQYF. DNA of the CDR3: TGTGCCAGCAGCTTCGGGACAGGGACCTACGAGCAGTACTTC.

CDR3 residues: CASSSTSQVNEQFF. CDR3 nucleotides: TGTGCCAGCAGCAGTACTAGTCAGGTGAATGAGCAGTTCTTC. The chain couples TRBV27 to TRBJ2-1; D perhaps matches TRBD2 (5 bases). Per the germline V gene, CDR1 is MNHEY and CDR2 is SMNVEV (reference sequence). This CDR3 comprises 14 residues. V dropped 6 bases and J dropped 7 bases, with 16 bases sitting between them.

The chain employs TRBV30 and TRBJ1-6; 7 positions match TRBD1. CDR3 length: 15 residues. With V trimmed by 0 bases and J by 3 bases, 2 bases remained unmatched. Germline lookup yields CDR1 GTSNPN and CDR2 SVGIG (reference sequence). CDR3 amino acids: CAWSVRDSYNSPLHF. CDR3 DNA: TGTGCCTGGAGTGTACGGGACAGCTATAATTCACCCCTCCACTTT.

V and J are TRBV6-5 and TRBJ2-3; 9 bases map to TRBD2. CDR1 and CDR2 (germline): MNHEY, SVGAGI. The V gene end was trimmed by 4 bases and the J gene end by 3 bases; junction bases not matched to a gene: 5. The CDR3 contains 15 residues. CDR3 sequence (DNA): TGTGCCAGCAGTTCCGGGACTAGCCGGACAGATACGCAGTATTTT. This gives the protein CASSSGTSRTDTQYF.

V gene TRBV6-4 combines with J gene TRBJ1-2, with 10 positions matching TRBD1. The CDR3 is made up of 12 amino acids. The V segment lost 8 bases and the J segment 8 bases; nucleotides outside the gene matches: 5. Per germline, CDR1 MRHNA and CDR2 SNTAGT. The CDR3 spells CASSTGGWGYTF. The CDR3 DNA is TGTGCCAGCTCGACAGGGGGCTGGGGCTACACCTTC.

This clone was detected once. The V gene is TRBV10-3, the J gene TRBJ2-1; 11 bases line up with TRBD2. V was pared by 10 bases and J by 7 bases, with 15 bases of the junction left unmatched. The V gene's germline CDR1 is ENHRY and CDR2 SYGVKD. This CDR3 has 16 residues. The CDR3 loop reads CATNSKGLAEFNEQFF. CDR3 coding DNA: TGTGCCACGAATAGTAAGGGACTAGCGGAGTTTAATGAGCAGTTCTTC.

The V and J genes are TRBV6-6 and TRBJ1-1; D call uncertain. The CDR3 consists of 12 residues. Trimming shortened V by 2 bases and J by 9 bases, and 10 bases separated the two germline ends. Germline-derived CDR1 and CDR2 are MNHNY and SVGAGI (reference sequence). The CDR3 nucleotides are TGTGCCAGCAGTTACAACTCTAGGAAAGCTTTCTTT. Amino acids: CASSYNSRKAFF.

The chain links TRBV19 to TRBJ2-3, with 12 bases that match TRBD2. Germline V gives CDR1 LNHDA, CDR2 SQIVND (reference sequence). Trimming cost V 5 bases and J 5 bases; bases outside gene matches: 2. The CDR3 is 14 amino acids. In nucleotides, the CDR3 is TGTGCCAGTAGTTTACTAGCGGGAGGAGATACGCAGTATTTT. Translation gives CASSLLAGGDTQYF.

The chain employs TRBV18 and TRBJ1-2; 9 bases are a match to TRBD1. Trimming took 4 bases from V and 8 from J; bases not matched to a gene: 5. The CDR3 consists of 13 residues. CDR1 is KGHSH, CDR2 LQKENI, per germline. CDR3 residues: CASSRDRASGYTF. DNA of the CDR3: TGTGCCAGCTCACGGGACAGGGCGTCGGGCTACACCTTC.